The T cell receptor beta chain described here comes from a study of beta chain features in type 1 diabetes. Study-level information: Healthy donors and patients showed comparable age, gender and cell yields.

Every bit of the isolated RNA underwent reverse transcription, so sequencing read expressed TCRB transcripts. Average reads for naive, central memory and regulatory T cell samples were 3.5 million to 4.5 million. Generated by immunoSEQ multiplex PCR, the TCRdb table keeps only in-frame clones and is missing some. This repertoire shows 450,000 or so clones, roughly 11% found once; its top ten account for over 0.04%. To note about this clone: The target antigen is unknown.

The length of the CDR3 is 14 residues. The germline V gene encodes CDR1 SGHTA and CDR2 FQGNSA. The V and J ends lost 0 bases and 6 bases respectively, with 11 bases between them. The study's findings and limits: cDNA sequencing could over-represent cells with high TCR expression. The naive, central memory and Treg TCRB repertoires looked more alike in patients than they did in healthy donors.

This chain connects TRBV7-2 to TRBJ1-2; D is perhaps TRBD1 (5 bases). Source material: naive CD4+ T cells from blood. The source is a woman between 18 and 30 years old in good health. The CDR3 sequence is CASSLAPPQDGYTF. The CDR3 region has the DNA TGTGCCAGCAGCTTAGCCCCGCCACAGGATGGCTACACCTTC.